These 19 T cell receptor beta chains were sequenced from one sample in a study of CD4+ T cells in melanoma (dated by TCRdb to between 2021 and 2023). Libraries were prepared through the immunoSEQ multiplex PCR assay. Sourced from immuneACCESS, this table was stored by TCRdb with only in-frame sequences that have V and J called. A share of the clones is absent; for the studies checked, an unresolved V gene accounts for under half, and the remainder has no known explanation. This sample comprises about 110,000 clones, around 93% of them detected only once. Jointly, the top ten make up about 3.3% of the sample. Material for sequencing was peripheral blood. The source of these receptors is a human donor with melanoma.

Only one count was recorded for this clone. The CDR3 region has the DNA TGTGCCAGCAGCCAGACTAGCGGGAGGGGGACCTACGAGCAGTACTTC. Its translation: CASSQTSGRGTYEQYF. The chain couples TRBV4-2 to TRBJ2-7; the match to TRBD2 covers 14 bases. The CDR3 extends over 16 amino acids. With V trimmed by 3 bases and J by 2 bases, 3 bases remained unmatched. The germline V gene has CDR1 LGHNA and CDR2 YNFKEQ.

This chain links TRBV6-1 with TRBJ2-3; the D is unclear. The CDR3 spans 10 residues. V shed 7 bases and J shed 5 bases, with 4 bases lying between them. CDR1 and CDR2 (germline): MNHNS, SASEGT. The CDR3 DNA follows: TGTGCCAGCATCAGAGATACGCAGTATTTT. It encodes CASIRDTQYF.

The V and J genes are TRBV11-2 and TRBJ2-5; TRBD1 matches at 10 bases. After removal of 1 base from V and 7 bases from J, the junction contained 12 bases not matched to a gene. From germline, CDR1 is SGHAT and CDR2 FQNNGV. The length of the CDR3 is 17 residues. The CDR3 spells CASSLAPSGTGVGTQYF. CDR3 DNA sequence: TGTGCCAGCAGCTTAGCCCCCTCCGGGACAGGGGTCGGGACCCAGTACTTC.

The chain is built from TRBV6-4 and TRBJ1-2; D remains unclear. The V end lost 8 bases, the J end lost 8 bases, and 6 bases lay between the germline ends. The germline V gene encodes CDR1 MRHNA and CDR2 SNTAGT. The CDR3 is made up of 9 amino acids. In nucleotides, the CDR3 is TGTGCCAGCCCCGGCGGCTACACCTTC. This encodes CASPGGYTF.

The V and J genes are TRBV5-6 and TRBJ1-6; D is uncertain. The V end lost 2 bases, the J end lost 5 bases, and 20 bases lay between the germline ends. The length of the CDR3 is 18 residues. Germline loops: CDR1 SGHDT, CDR2 YYEEEE. The CDR3 loop is CASSFGPAGVSDNSPLHF. In DNA form, the CDR3 reads TGTGCCAGCAGCTTTGGGCCAGCCGGGGTTAGCGATAATTCACCCCTCCACTTT.

The chain recombines TRBV11-3 with TRBJ1-1; D may be TRBD1 (5 bases). Germline CDR1 and CDR2: SGHNT and YENEEA. The CDR3 totals 13 residues. V lost 4 bases and J lost 4, with 10 bases in between. Written as DNA, the CDR3 is TGTGCCAGCAGCTCCCGTAGGGGCACTGAAGCTTTCTTT. This codes for CASSSRRGTEAFF.

J is TRBJ2-7 and V is TRBV9; 10 nucleotides line up with TRBD1. J was trimmed by 3 bases and V by 1 base; bases with no gene match: 10. Looked up from germline, CDR1 is SGDLS and CDR2 is YYNGEE. The length of the CDR3 is 17 residues. In DNA, the CDR3 is TGTGCCAGCAGCGTAAGAGGGGACAGGGGCTCAGGCTACGAGCAGTACTTC. Its protein is CASSVRGDRGSGYEQYF.

The V and J genes are TRBV18 and TRBJ2-2, with 9 nucleotides matching TRBD2. Trimming took 6 bases from V and 1 from J; bases not matched to a gene: 6. The germline gives CDR1 KGHSH, CDR2 LQKENI. The CDR3 has 16 residues. The chain's CDR3 is CASSLLAGENTGELFF. As DNA, the CDR3 is TGTGCCAGCTCTCTACTAGCGGGTGAGAACACCGGGGAGCTGTTTTTT.

This clone was recorded many times. V is TRBV19 and J is TRBJ2-4, with D possibly being TRBD1 or TRBD2 (5 bases each). V lost 3 bases, J lost 0 bases, and 6 bases lay in between. Germline lookup yields CDR1 LNHDA and CDR2 SQIVND (reference sequence). CDR3 length equals 14 residues. The chain's CDR3 is CASSIGTAKNIQYF. DNA for the CDR3: TGTGCCAGTAGTATCGGGACAGCCAAAAACATTCAGTACTTC.

This clone was observed a few times. The V gene is TRBV2, the J gene TRBJ2-1; no clear D gene. The CDR3 contains 12 residues. CDR1 and CDR2 (germline): SNHLY, FYNNEI. Between the trimmed V and J ends, which lost 4 bases and 6 bases, there was a span of 7 bases. Written as DNA, the CDR3 is TGTGCCAGCAGTGGACTTTTCAATGAGCAGTTCTTC. Translation gives CASSGLFNEQFF.

The chain has TRBV19 and TRBJ1-2; D is perhaps TRBD1 (6 bases). V dropped 4 bases and J dropped 5 bases, with 11 bases sitting between them. The CDR3 has 13 residues. Per germline, CDR1 LNHDA and CDR2 SQIVND (reference sequence). The CDR3 sequence is CASSTVTGYGYTF. The CDR3 nucleotides read TGTGCCAGTAGTACCGTTACAGGGTATGGCTACACCTTC.

The V gene is TRBV7-2, the J gene TRBJ1-2; D unclear. The V gene's germline CDR1 is SGHTA and CDR2 FQGNSA. With 0 bases removed from V and 7 bases from J, the gap between germline ends came to 6 bases. The CDR3 has 12 residues. The CDR3 DNA sequence: TGTGCCAGCAGCTTAGCGGCGACTGGCTACACCTTC. As protein: CASSLAATGYTF.

V and J are TRBV5-6 and TRBJ2-2, with D maybe TRBD2 (7 bases). CDR1 is SGHDT and CDR2 is YYEEEE in the germline V gene. V lost 0 bases and J 4 bases, leaving 13 bases between the germline ends. This CDR3 region has 16 residues. The CDR3 region has the DNA TGTGCCAGCAGCTTGGGCGGCGGGGGCGGCACCGGGGAGCTGTTTTTT. Translating it yields CASSLGGGGGTGELFF.

The chain recombines TRBV7-9 with TRBJ2-3; TRBD2 matches 7 bases. The J segment lost 0 bases and the V segment lost 4 bases, leaving 7 bases of the junction unmatched. CDR1 SEHNR and CDR2 FQNEAQ come from the germline V gene (reference sequence). The CDR3 is made up of 16 amino acids. The CDR3 spells CASSSKVLASTDTQYF. As DNA, the CDR3 is TGTGCCAGCAGCTCCAAAGTACTAGCGAGCACAGATACGCAGTATTTT. The complete variable domain, with remaining parts taken from reference TRBV7-9 and TRBJ2-3, reads DTGVSQNPRHKITKRGQNVTFRCDPISEHNRLYWYRQTLGQGPEFLTYFQNEAQLEKSRLLSDRFSAERPKGSFSTLEIQRTEQGDSAMYLCASSSKVLASTDTQYFGPGTRLTVL.

This clone was recorded once. The chain recombines TRBV7-6 with TRBJ2-3; D is undetermined. This CDR3 comprises 14 residues. Germline V gene data show CDR1 as SGHVS and CDR2 as FNYEAQ. V dropped 2 bases and J dropped 2 bases, with 8 bases sitting between them. CDR3 bases: TGTGCCAGCAGCTTATACCCGGACACAGATACGCAGTATTTT. Its translation: CASSLYPDTDTQYF.

The chain uses TRBV7-9 and TRBJ2-2; D possibly corresponds to TRBD1 (6 bases). From germline, CDR1 is SEHNR and CDR2 FQNEAQ (reference sequence). This CDR3 is built from 14 residues. Trimming took 2 bases from V and 7 from J, leaving 11 bases between them. The CDR3 region is CASSLSGAGGELFF. CDR3 DNA: TGTGCCAGCAGCTTATCAGGGGCCGGCGGGGAGCTGTTTTTT.

The chain links TRBV7-8 to TRBJ2-3; D remains unclear. The ends were cut back, 1 base at V and 2 bases at J, with 4 bases in the middle. CDR1 and CDR2 from the germline V gene are SGHVS and FQNEAQ. CDR3 length: 13 amino acids. The CDR3 protein is CASSLDFTDTQYF. The CDR3 coding sequence is TGTGCCAGCAGCTTAGACTTCACAGATACGCAGTATTTT. The full variable domain, with the rest looked up from reference TRBV7-8 and TRBJ2-3, is GAGVSQSPRYKVAKRGQDVALRCDPISGHVSLFWYQQALGQGPEFLTYFQNEAQLDKSGLPSDRFFAERPEGSVSTLKIQRTQQEDSAVYLCASSLDFTDTQYFGPGTRLTVL.

This chain connects TRBV11-1 to TRBJ2-7; D is ambiguous. Trimming took 0 bases from V and 1 from J, leaving 4 bases between them. Germline assignment: CDR1 SGHAT and CDR2 FQDESV (reference sequence). This CDR3 has 13 residues. CDR3 coding DNA: TGTGCCAGCAGCTTAGCGGGGTCCTACGAGCAGTACTTC. Translation gives CASSLAGSYEQYF.

J is TRBJ1-2 and V is TRBV5-1; tentatively, D is TRBD1 (6 bases). The germline V gene has CDR1 SGHRS and CDR2 YFSETQ. Trimming pared 0 bases from V and 8 bases from J, leaving 14 bases between. CDR3 length: 14 residues. CDR3 coding DNA: TGCGCCAGCAGCTTGGGGGTGGCAGGGGTCGGCTACACCTTC. This codes for CASSLGVAGVGYTF.